Shown below are 27 T cell receptor beta chains from a single sample sequenced in a study of neurological immune-mediated disorders. A single record per CDR3 protein comes from TCRdb applying MiXCR to the 5' RACE reads. The sample lists 78,000 or so distinct CDR3 sequences, about 5.5% occurring once. The sequenced sample was PBMCs. The receptors stem from a woman aged 25 to 39 with multiple sclerosis.

This clonotype showed up many times. The rearrangement links TRBV5-1 to TRBJ2-1, with no clear D. CDR1 SGHRS and CDR2 YFSETQ come from the germline V gene. Trimming cost V 4 bases and J 4 bases, with 24 bases left between them. This CDR3 is built from 18 residues. The CDR3, as DNA: TGCGCCAGCAGCACCCCGACGGACCCAACACACTTATACAATGAGCAGTTCTTC. Residues: CASSTPTDPTHLYNEQFF.

V and J are TRBV20-1 and TRBJ2-3; 7 bases map to TRBD1. After removal of 5 bases from V and 2 bases from J, the junction contained 4 bases not matched to a gene. The CDR3 length is 13 residues. The germline CDR1 and CDR2 sequences are DFQATT and SNEGSKA (reference sequence). For the CDR3, the DNA is TGCAGTGCTGAAGGGACAGTCACAGATACGCAGTATTTT. Translation: CSAEGTVTDTQYF.

There are many counts of this clonotype. V gene TRBV11-2 combines with J gene TRBJ2-7; D remains unclear. The V gene lost 5 bases and the J gene lost 1 base, with 12 bases spanning the gap. CDR3 length: 14 amino acids. Germline CDR1 SGHAT, CDR2 FQNNGV. CDR3 DNA sequence: TGTGCCAGCAGCATATCAATCGGGTCCTACGAGCAGTACTTC. Translating gives CASSISIGSYEQYF.

This clonotype came up many times. The chain couples TRBV5-5 to TRBJ2-3; 11 bases are shared with TRBD1. With V trimmed by 6 bases and J by 5 bases, 5 bases remained unmatched. This CDR3 is built from 14 residues. Germline V gene lookup returns CDR1 SGHKS and CDR2 YYEKEE (reference sequence). Here the CDR3 reads CASNPGQGVDTQYF. CDR3 DNA: TGTGCCAGCAACCCGGGACAGGGGGTAGATACGCAGTATTTT. Looking up the rest from reference TRBV5-5 and TRBJ2-3 gives the full variable domain: DAGVTQSPTHLIKTRGQQVTLRCSPISGHKSVSWYQQVLGQGPQFIFQYYEKEERGRGNFPDRFSARQFPNYSSELNVNALLLGDSALYLCASNPGQGVDTQYFGPGTRLTVL.

This clonotype was found many times. The chain employs TRBV14 and TRBJ2-5; D not resolved. Germline values: CDR1 SGHDN, CDR2 FVKESK. V was shortened by 4 bases and J by 1 base, with 7 bases between the two germline ends. The CDR3 length is 13 residues. Written as DNA, the CDR3 is TGTGCCAGCAGCCCAAAGGGCCAAGAGACCCAGTACTTC. Translated, it gives CASSPKGQETQYF. Variable domain in full (rest from reference TRBV14 and TRBJ2-5): EAGVTQFPSHSVIEKGQTVTLRCDPISGHDNLYWYRRVMGKEIKFLLHFVKESKQDESGMPNNRFLAERTGGTYSTLKVQPAELEDSGVYFCASSPKGQETQYFGPGTRLLVL.

This clonotype was seen repeatedly, ten times or more. The rearrangement uses TRBV7-9 and TRBJ2-7, with D hard to call. V lost 3 bases and J 5 bases, leaving 5 bases between the germline ends. Germline CDR1 is SEHNR and CDR2 is FQNEAQ (reference sequence). This CDR3 spans 11 amino acids. The CDR3 DNA sequence: TGTGCCAGCAGCTTTGAGAACGAGCAGTACTTC. Translated, it gives CASSFENEQYF.

This clonotype was recorded many times. The chain employs TRBV7-9 and TRBJ2-5; no firm D call. V lost 5 bases, J lost 0 bases, and 19 bases lay in between. Germline assignment: CDR1 SEHNR and CDR2 FQNEAQ (reference sequence). The CDR3 is 17 amino acids. The CDR3 sequence: CASSAPSYAIYQETQYF. The CDR3 DNA sequence: TGTGCCAGCAGCGCCCCCTCGTACGCTATTTACCAAGAGACCCAGTACTTC.

This clonotype was observed a handful of times. This chain joins TRBV20-1 and TRBJ2-3, with TRBD1 identical over 10 bases. The CDR3 sequence is 16 residues long. Germline V gene lookup returns CDR1 DFQATT and CDR2 SNEGSKA (reference sequence). V dropped 0 bases and J dropped 7; count of bases not matched to a gene: 10. The CDR3 reads CSARDPGTGEAHTQYF. As DNA, the CDR3 is TGCAGTGCTAGAGATCCGGGGACAGGGGAAGCGCATACGCAGTATTTT.

This clonotype was seen at least ten times. The chain couples TRBV10-3 to TRBJ2-1; D possibly matches TRBD1 or TRBD2 (5 bases each). The CDR3 contains 14 residues. The germline V gene encodes CDR1 ENHRY and CDR2 SYGVKD. The V end was cut by 6 bases, the J end by 6 bases, with 15 bases between. The CDR3 region is CAIRVSTGGNEQFF. The DNA for the CDR3 is TGTGCCATCAGGGTTTCGACTGGGGGCAATGAGCAGTTCTTC.

This clonotype showed up many times. The V gene is TRBV5-1, the J gene TRBJ1-1, with a tentative D call TRBD1 (6 bases). Per germline, CDR1 SGHRS and CDR2 YFSETQ. V was cut by 3 bases and J by 1 base, with 10 bases left in between. CDR3 length: 14 residues. In DNA, the CDR3 is TGCGCCAGCAGCTCCCAACAGGGGAACACTGAAGCTTTCTTT. This gives the protein CASSSQQGNTEAFF.

This clonotype was recorded many times. In DNA, the CDR3 is TGTGCCAGCAGAACCAGGGTAGGAGATACGCAGTATTTT. Its translation is CASRTRVGDTQYF. The chain carries TRBV5-6 and TRBJ2-3; tentative D call: TRBD1 (5 bases). The germline V gene has CDR1 SGHDT and CDR2 YYEEEE. The V gene lost 5 bases and the J gene lost 5 bases, with 12 bases spanning the gap. The CDR3 is made up of 13 amino acids.

This clonotype was seen at least ten times. J is TRBJ2-1 and V is TRBV20-1; D is tentatively TRBD1 or TRBD2 (5 bases each). The CDR3 consists of 13 residues. Trimming took 0 bases from V and 11 from J, leaving 14 bases between them. The germline V gene has CDR1 DFQATT and CDR2 SNEGSKA (reference sequence). The CDR3 spells CSARDHSVGQQFF. The CDR3 nucleotides are TGCAGTGCTAGAGATCATTCGGTGGGACAGCAGTTCTTC.

Only a few counts were recorded for this clonotype. The chain carries TRBV24-1 and TRBJ2-2; 9 bases agree with TRBD1. CDR1 and CDR2 from the germline V gene are KGHDR and SFDVKD. Losses at the gene ends were 4 bases for V and 4 bases for J; bases not matched to a gene: 6. The CDR3 extends over 16 amino acids. The chain's CDR3 is CATSDPGQGVTGELFF. The DNA of the CDR3 is TGTGCCACCAGTGACCCGGGACAGGGCGTCACCGGGGAGCTGTTTTTT.

This clonotype was recorded many times. V is TRBV5-1 and J is TRBJ2-7, with 9 bases aligning to TRBD1. The V segment lost 4 bases and the J segment 5 bases; nucleotides outside the gene matches: 10. This CDR3 has 15 amino acids. The germline V gene has CDR1 SGHRS and CDR2 YFSETQ. The CDR3: CASSPNRQGGNEQYF. The CDR3 bases are TGCGCCAGCAGCCCGAACCGACAGGGGGGAAACGAGCAGTACTTC.

This clonotype was counted at least ten times. This chain connects TRBV10-1 to TRBJ2-3; D may be TRBD1 (6 bases). V lost 2 bases, J lost 1 base, and 7 bases lay in between. Germline CDR1 WNHNN, CDR2 SYGVQD (reference sequence). The CDR3 runs to 14 residues. DNA of the CDR3: TGCGCCAGCAGTGAGGGACAGCGCACAGATACGCAGTATTTT. Its translation is CASSEGQRTDTQYF.

This clonotype showed up many times. V gene TRBV27 combines with J gene TRBJ2-7, with D hard to call. The CDR3 covers 14 residues. V gave up 3 bases and J gave up 1 base, with 10 bases separating them. Per germline, CDR1 MNHEY and CDR2 SMNVEV (reference sequence). The CDR3, as DNA: TGTGCCAGCAGTTTCCATCGAAGTTCCTACGAGCAGTACTTC. It is translated as CASSFHRSSYEQYF.

This clonotype has ten or more counts. The V gene is TRBV15, the J gene TRBJ2-3, with 8 bases lining up with TRBD1. This CDR3 contains 17 residues. Losses at the gene ends were 1 base for V and 6 bases for J; bases not matched to a gene: 12. In germline, CDR1 is LNHNV, CDR2 YYDKDF (reference sequence). The CDR3 protein is CATSRGDRGQVPDTQYF. As DNA, the CDR3 is TGTGCCACCAGCAGAGGAGACAGGGGTCAGGTTCCGGATACGCAGTATTTT.

This clonotype has at least ten counts. J is TRBJ1-6 and V is TRBV4-1; weak D call: TRBD1 (6 bases). V shed 0 bases and J shed 5 bases, with 14 bases lying between them. The CDR3 is 17 residues long. Germline assignment: CDR1 MGHRA and CDR2 YSYEKL. The CDR3 DNA sequence: TGCGCCAGCAGCCAAGATCGGGGGCGTTCGGATAATTCACCCCTCCACTTT. As protein: CASSQDRGRSDNSPLHF.

This chain uses TRBV5-1 with TRBJ1-1; TRBD1 agrees at 7 bases. The CDR3 contains 15 residues. CDR1 and CDR2 from the germline V gene are SGHRS and YFSETQ. V gave up 4 bases and J gave up 5 bases; unmatched junction bases: 11. CDR3 nucleotides: TGCGCCAGCAGCATTGCCTCAGGGGGTAATACTGAAGCTTTCTTT. Its protein is CASSIASGGNTEAFF.

This clonotype was observed at least ten times. The chain uses TRBV10-3 and TRBJ2-3; TRBD2 agrees at 8 bases. V lost 4 bases and J lost 7; bases outside the gene matches: 10. Per germline, CDR1 ENHRY and CDR2 SYGVKD. The CDR3 totals 15 residues. The CDR3 sequence is CAISVSSGSENTQYF. The CDR3 nucleotides read TGTGCCATCAGTGTTTCCAGCGGGAGTGAAAATACGCAGTATTTT.

This clonotype was seen many times. V is TRBV20-1 and J is TRBJ2-1; 10 bases align to TRBD2. V lost 5 bases to trimming and J lost 1 base; unmatched junction nucleotides: 8. Germline assignment: CDR1 DFQATT and CDR2 SNEGSKA (reference sequence). The CDR3 covers 16 residues. The CDR3 loop reads CSAPRAGGSSYNEQFF. The CDR3 bases are TGCAGTGCTCCTAGAGCGGGAGGGAGTTCCTACAATGAGCAGTTCTTC.

The chain carries TRBV5-5 and TRBJ2-3; D call uncertain. This CDR3 has 16 amino acids. CDR1 and CDR2 (germline): SGHKS, YYEKEE (reference sequence). Trimming stripped 0 bases from V and 3 bases from J, with 14 bases between. The CDR3 sequence is CASSLEGITGTDTQYF. Written as DNA, the CDR3 is TGTGCCAGCAGCTTGGAGGGTATCACTGGGACAGATACGCAGTATTTT.

This clonotype was found a few times. The chain combines TRBV7-2 with TRBJ1-5; D is perhaps TRBD1 (6 bases). Germline V gene data show CDR1 as SGHTA and CDR2 as FQGNSA. The CDR3 consists of 13 residues. V lost 9 bases to trimming and J lost 7 bases, with 16 bases between them. This CDR3 is CASARGRGQPQHF. CDR3 DNA: TGTGCCAGTGCCCGCGGAAGGGGGCAGCCCCAGCATTTT.

This clonotype was picked up many times. The CDR3 here is CASSPSRTGELFF. In nucleotides, the CDR3 is TGTGCCAGCAGTCCCAGTAGGACCGGGGAGCTGTTTTTT. The chain employs TRBV12-3 or TRBV12-4 and TRBJ2-2; D call uncertain. V was trimmed by 5 bases and J by 5 bases, leaving 9 bases between them. The length of the CDR3 is 13 residues.

This clonotype was seen many times. V and J are TRBV5-1 and TRBJ1-5; 9 bases are shared with TRBD1. Germline V gene lookup returns CDR1 SGHRS and CDR2 YFSETQ. This CDR3 region has 14 residues. The ends lost 4 bases at V and 7 bases at J; junction bases unmatched: 6. The CDR3 here is CASSENTGGQPQHF. The CDR3 DNA is TGCGCCAGCAGCGAAAACACAGGGGGCCAGCCCCAGCATTTT.

This clonotype was recorded many times. The V call is TRBV4-2, the J call TRBJ1-2; D is perhaps TRBD1 (5 bases). From germline, CDR1 is LGHNA and CDR2 YNFKEQ. This CDR3 is 15 amino acids long. V gave up 0 bases and J gave up 2 bases, with 10 bases separating them. CDR3 DNA: TGTGCCAGCAGCCAAGATATAACAGGAAACTATGGCTACACCTTC. Its translation: CASSQDITGNYGYTF.

This clonotype came up many times. The chain combines TRBV10-2 with TRBJ1-1; D gene unclear. The CDR3 extends over 14 amino acids. Germline CDR1 is WSHSY and CDR2 is SAAADI. Trimming pared 2 bases from V and 0 bases from J, leaving 7 bases between. CDR3 residues: CASSERAVNTEAFF. CDR3 nucleotide sequence: TGCGCCAGCAGTGAGAGAGCGGTGAACACTGAAGCTTTCTTT.